This TCR beta chain was retrieved from a study of blood T cells in healthy people across ages. Study outcomes and limitations: The lack of PBMC sorting stopped any conclusive naive versus antigen-experienced comparison. Relative to aged donors, long-lived donors carried more naive CD4+ cells and displayed higher diversity.

PCR was performed a second time for about 7 to 12 cycles using a sample-barcoded 5' primer and a J-beta primer mix. TCRdb re-called the 5' RACE reads through MiXCR, storing one row per CDR3 protein. Of roughly 1,000,000 distinct CDR3 sequences listed, around 25% are singletons. Of note for this clonotype: What it recognizes is unknown.

Germline CDR1 is MNHEY and CDR2 is SVGAGI. CDR3 size: 16 residues. The draw of peripheral blood yielded approximately 11 milliliters from each donor. These data were also filed under a second study, of T cells of mothers and their children.

Sequences were obtained from blood. This TCR was sampled from a girl aged 2-10 years in good health. The chain employs TRBV6-5 and TRBJ2-5; tentatively, D is TRBD2 (6 bases). The last part of the DNA fits TRBJ2-1 better; the J call may be wrong. CDR3 amino acids: CASSYSSAGMGNEQFF. The CDR3 DNA is TGTGCCAGCAGTTACTCATCCGCGGGGATGGGGAATGAGCAGTTCTTC.